These T cell receptor beta chains were read from a single sample in a study of blood T cell repertoires in COVID-19. Data came from immunoSEQ multiplex PCR; TCRdb stores just in-frame clones and leaves some out. The data show approximately 380,000 clones, more than 70% seen once. Sequenced sample: PBMCs or T cells enriched from blood (not recorded which). These receptors all come from a woman in her late teens or twenties who had recovered from COVID-19. Both conserved end residues are part of each CDR3. D genes are given only for firm matches.

d_call: NA
v_call: TRBV5-6
j_call: TRBJ1-2
cdr3_aa: CASSSRSGEGYGYTF

d_call: TRBD1
v_call: TRBV7-6
j_call: TRBJ1-2
cdr3_aa: CASSSRTGHGYTF

d_call: NA
v_call: TRBV7-9
j_call: TRBJ1-2
cdr3_aa: CASTLGWTYGYTF

d_call: TRBD1
v_call: TRBV9
j_call: TRBJ2-5
cdr3_aa: CASSASRDRGQETQYF

d_call: TRBD1
v_call: TRBV30
j_call: TRBJ1-1
cdr3_aa: CAWSVLKGGPDTEAFF

d_call: TRBD2
v_call: TRBV9
j_call: TRBJ2-1
cdr3_aa: CASSVMASGGANEQFF

d_call: TRBD2
v_call: TRBV10-3
j_call: TRBJ2-5
cdr3_aa: CAISDGGEQTQYF

d_call: TRBD1
v_call: TRBV5-5
j_call: TRBJ1-6
cdr3_aa: CASSVPGGNSPLHF

d_call: TRBD1
v_call: TRBV10-3
j_call: TRBJ1-1
cdr3_aa: CAISTGQALSAEAFF

d_call: TRBD1
v_call: TRBV7-3
j_call: TRBJ2-5
cdr3_aa: CASSSDRDGVKYF

d_call: TRBD1
v_call: TRBV19
j_call: TRBJ1-3
cdr3_aa: CASSIDRVFAGNTIYF

d_call: NA
v_call: TRBV28
j_call: TRBJ2-7
cdr3_aa: CASGPYEQYF

d_call: TRBD1
v_call: TRBV7-9
j_call: TRBJ2-7
cdr3_aa: CASSLLARTGYDEQYF

d_call: NA
v_call: TRBV2
j_call: TRBJ1-1
cdr3_aa: CASTTDTLANTEAFF

d_call: TRBD1
v_call: TRBV13
j_call: TRBJ1-3
cdr3_aa: CASSSTGAGNTIYF

d_call: TRBD1
v_call: TRBV25-1
j_call: TRBJ1-1
cdr3_aa: CASSETGVLDTEAFF

d_call: NA
v_call: TRBV12-3/TRBV12-4
j_call: TRBJ1-2
cdr3_aa: CASSPREGGYTF

d_call: NA
v_call: TRBV12-5
j_call: TRBJ2-1
cdr3_aa: CASVGQLNNEQFF

d_call: TRBD2
v_call: TRBV3-1/TRBV3-2
j_call: TRBJ2-3
cdr3_aa: CASSQSSGGRTDTQYF

d_call: NA
v_call: TRBV5-4
j_call: TRBJ2-3
cdr3_aa: CASSLGQAQYF

d_call: NA
v_call: TRBV2
j_call: TRBJ2-7
cdr3_aa: CASNREATGEQYF

d_call: NA
v_call: TRBV27
j_call: TRBJ1-2
cdr3_aa: CASSLRAGDGYTF

d_call: NA
v_call: TRBV6-2/TRBV6-3
j_call: TRBJ2-3
cdr3_aa: CASSPPGAVLRLGRGTDTQYF

d_call: NA
v_call: TRBV20-1
j_call: TRBJ2-3
cdr3_aa: CSASGATDTQYF

d_call: TRBD1
v_call: TRBV28
j_call: TRBJ1-5
cdr3_aa: CASRHSTGPGNQPQHF

d_call: TRBD1
v_call: TRBV27
j_call: TRBJ2-2
cdr3_aa: CASSSSQLDRGSTGELFF

d_call: NA
v_call: TRBV5-5
j_call: TRBJ1-2
cdr3_aa: CASSFPPGQGGYTF

d_call: NA
v_call: TRBV7-2
j_call: TRBJ1-2
cdr3_aa: CASSLVSGPYGYTF

d_call: NA
v_call: TRBV30
j_call: TRBJ1-3
cdr3_aa: CAWGPRQRKTYSGNTIYF

d_call: NA
v_call: TRBV28
j_call: TRBJ2-7
cdr3_aa: CASSFYIMLGSSYEQYF

d_call: NA
v_call: TRBV19
j_call: TRBJ2-5
cdr3_aa: CASSDGDQETQYF

d_call: TRBD1
v_call: TRBV10-3
j_call: TRBJ1-1
cdr3_aa: CAIRTGEITEAFF

d_call: TRBD2
v_call: TRBV9
j_call: TRBJ2-1
cdr3_aa: CASSGEGLAVYNEQFF

d_call: NA
v_call: TRBV4-3
j_call: TRBJ2-1
cdr3_aa: CASSQDYLDEQFF

d_call: NA
v_call: TRBV6-5
j_call: TRBJ1-6
cdr3_aa: CASLGRKNSPLHF

d_call: NA
v_call: TRBV27
j_call: TRBJ2-3
cdr3_aa: CASSLGLSTDTQYF

d_call: NA
v_call: TRBV9
j_call: TRBJ1-1
cdr3_aa: CASSPGGGAPGDTEAFF

d_call: NA
v_call: TRBV12-3/TRBV12-4
j_call: TRBJ2-5
cdr3_aa: CASAWGPETQYF

d_call: TRBD1
v_call: TRBV7-9
j_call: TRBJ1-2
cdr3_aa: CASSPQGDGYTF

d_call: TRBD1
v_call: TRBV2
j_call: TRBJ2-4
cdr3_aa: CASSYTGQGMDLRSKNIQYF

d_call: TRBD1
v_call: TRBV7-2
j_call: TRBJ2-7
cdr3_aa: CASSRTGYEQYF

d_call: NA
v_call: TRBV15
j_call: TRBJ2-3
cdr3_aa: CATSRATGTDTQYF

d_call: NA
v_call: TRBV6-5
j_call: TRBJ1-6
cdr3_aa: CASSYPGQNSPLHF

d_call: TRBD2
v_call: TRBV5-4
j_call: TRBJ2-5
cdr3_aa: CASSPLMTSGEYQETQYF

d_call: NA
v_call: TRBV5-4
j_call: TRBJ2-7
cdr3_aa: CASSRGPGRDSYEQYF

d_call: NA
v_call: TRBV4-2
j_call: TRBJ1-4
cdr3_aa: CASSQDGRGRATNEKLFF

d_call: NA
v_call: TRBV7-2
j_call: TRBJ1-6
cdr3_aa: CASSRRAAANSPLHF

d_call: NA
v_call: TRBV4-1
j_call: TRBJ2-1
cdr3_aa: CASSLLGGGDEQFF

d_call: TRBD2
v_call: TRBV5-1
j_call: TRBJ2-7
cdr3_aa: CASSLGGAQDEQYF

d_call: NA
v_call: TRBV5-1
j_call: TRBJ1-2
cdr3_aa: CASTEDRGYGYTF

d_call: TRBD1
v_call: TRBV10-3
j_call: TRBJ1-4
cdr3_aa: CAISSDRGYEKLFF

d_call: TRBD1
v_call: TRBV18
j_call: TRBJ1-2
cdr3_aa: CASSPFPTGGRNYGYTF

d_call: TRBD2
v_call: TRBV28
j_call: TRBJ2-6
cdr3_aa: CASSLSGSSGANVLTF

d_call: NA
v_call: TRBV24-1
j_call: TRBJ2-3
cdr3_aa: CATSDRVEADTQYF

d_call: NA
v_call: TRBV7-2
j_call: TRBJ2-3
cdr3_aa: CASSPGLGPTDTQYF

d_call: TRBD1
v_call: TRBV4-3
j_call: TRBJ1-1
cdr3_aa: CASSQGQGEGTEAFF

d_call: TRBD1
v_call: TRBV7-9
j_call: TRBJ2-2
cdr3_aa: CASSPGQGLTGELFF

d_call: NA
v_call: TRBV14
j_call: TRBJ1-1
cdr3_aa: CASSPSGRNTEAFF